The rows below give T cell receptor beta chains drawn from one sample of a study of T-cell memory formation after mild COVID-19. TCRdb ran MiXCR on the 5' RACE reads and lists one entry per CDR3 protein. The sample has roughly 400,000 distinct CDR3 sequences, 16% seen once. Sample: PBMCs or a T cell subset sorted from them (not recorded which). The source is a man between 18 and 35 years old who had mild COVID-19 (a few samples of this study predate the infection). Cell type and time point are not known. The CDR3 runs from the conserved cysteine through the conserved F or W. D genes are given only for firm matches. Size is stated for part of the rows, as once, few or many counts, or as a class when the clone is expanded.

v_gene	abundance	d_gene	j_gene	CDR3aa	CDR3nt
TRBV6-5	few	NA	TRBJ1-5	CASSYSMPIERQPQHF	TGTGCCAGCAGTTACTCGATGCCTATAGAACGGCAGCCCCAGCATTTT
TRBV12-3/TRBV12-4	few	NA	TRBJ2-2	CASSLLLGELFF	TGTGCCAGCAGTTTGTTGTTGGGGGAGCTGTTTTTT
TRBV3-1	NA	NA	TRBJ2-2	CASSPGFQGTGELFF	TGTGCCAGCAGCCCCGGGTTTCAGGGCACCGGGGAGCTGTTTTTT
TRBV5-1	few	NA	TRBJ2-2	CASSLDGGGGELFF	TGCGCCAGCAGCTTGGACGGGGGAGGCGGGGAGCTGTTTTTT
TRBV7-7	few	NA	TRBJ2-1	CACGWGNEQFF	TGTGCGTGTGGTTGGGGTAATGAGCAGTTCTTC
TRBV7-8	NA	NA	TRBJ1-2	CASSLSVILAPGYGYTF	TGTGCCAGCAGCTTATCGGTAATCCTCGCCCCCGGCTATGGCTACACCTTC
TRBV5-1	NA	TRBD1	TRBJ1-1	CASRPDSGGGTEAFF	TGCGCCAGCAGGCCTGACTCAGGGGGAGGCACTGAAGCTTTCTTT
TRBV7-9	NA	NA	TRBJ2-3	CASSPGRLQYF	TGTGCCAGCAGCCCGGGACGGCTGCAGTATTTT
TRBV7-3	NA	TRBD2	TRBJ2-1	CASSLTDLAGRNEQFF	TGTGCCAGCAGCTTAACGGACCTAGCGGGTAGAAATGAGCAGTTCTTC
TRBV6-6	few	TRBD2	TRBJ2-5	CASSSRASGGQETQYF	TGTGCCAGCAGTTCTAGGGCTAGCGGGGGGCAAGAGACCCAGTACTTC
TRBV7-9	few	NA	TRBJ1-1	CASGYTEAFF	TGTGCCAGCGGGTACACTGAAGCTTTCTTT